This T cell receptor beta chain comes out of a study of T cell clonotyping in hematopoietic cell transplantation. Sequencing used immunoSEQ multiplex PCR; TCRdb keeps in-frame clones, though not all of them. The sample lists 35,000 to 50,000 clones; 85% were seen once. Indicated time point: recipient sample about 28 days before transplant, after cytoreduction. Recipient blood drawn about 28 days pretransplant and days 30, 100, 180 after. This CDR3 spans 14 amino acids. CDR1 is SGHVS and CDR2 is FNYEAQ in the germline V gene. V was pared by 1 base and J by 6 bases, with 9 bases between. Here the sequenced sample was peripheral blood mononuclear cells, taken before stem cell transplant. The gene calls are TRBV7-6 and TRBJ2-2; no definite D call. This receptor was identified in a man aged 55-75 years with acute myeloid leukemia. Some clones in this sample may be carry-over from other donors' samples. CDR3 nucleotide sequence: TGTGCCAGCAGCTTAGTCTCGCTATCCGGGGAGCTGTTTTTT. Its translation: CASSLVSLSGELFF.